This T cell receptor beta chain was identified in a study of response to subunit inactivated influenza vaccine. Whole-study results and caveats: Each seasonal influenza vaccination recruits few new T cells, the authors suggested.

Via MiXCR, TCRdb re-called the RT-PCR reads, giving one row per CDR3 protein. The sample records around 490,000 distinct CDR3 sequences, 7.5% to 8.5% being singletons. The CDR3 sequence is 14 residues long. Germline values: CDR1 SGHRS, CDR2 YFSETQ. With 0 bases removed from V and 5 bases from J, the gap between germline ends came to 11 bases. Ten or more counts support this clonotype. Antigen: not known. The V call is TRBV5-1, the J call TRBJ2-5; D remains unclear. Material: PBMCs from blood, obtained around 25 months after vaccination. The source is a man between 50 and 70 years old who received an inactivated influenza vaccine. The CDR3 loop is CASSLVTTSETQYF. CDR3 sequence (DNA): TGCGCCAGCAGCTTGGTTACCACATCCGAGACCCAGTACTTC.